Presented here are 29 T cell receptor beta chains from one specimen sequenced in a study of T cell repertoires in cytomegalovirus infection. Via MiXCR, TCRdb re-called the reads, giving one row per CDR3 protein. The sample holds fewer than 300,000 distinct CDR3 sequences, about 25% seen once. Sequencing was done on a sample of PBMCs. These receptors were collected from a human donor in good health (CMV status not recorded). Some clones in this sample may be carry-over from other donors' samples.

This clonotype was observed a few times. The genes are TRBV7-2 and TRBJ2-1; D not certain. V was trimmed by 2 bases and J by 7 bases, leaving 15 bases between them. The CDR3 is 15 amino acids. The germline V gene has CDR1 SGHTA and CDR2 FQGNSA. The CDR3 sequence: CASSLSRHRRNEQFF. The CDR3 nucleotides are TGTGCCAGCAGCTTATCGCGACACCGGCGGAATGAGCAGTTCTTC.

The chain couples TRBV28 to TRBJ2-1; 8 nucleotides line up with TRBD1. Trimming removed 4 bases from V and 9 bases from J; junction bases left unmatched: 8. The CDR3 is 14 residues long. CDR1 and CDR2 from the germline V gene are MDHEN and SYDVKM. The DNA of the CDR3 is TGTGCCAGCAGTTACCGCAACAGGGGGTCTGAGCAGTTCTTC. Translating gives CASSYRNRGSEQFF. The full variable domain, rest sourced from reference TRBV28 and TRBJ2-1, is DVKVTQSSRYLVKRTGEKVFLECVQDMDHENMFWYRQDPGLGLRLIYFSYDVKMKEKGDIPEGYSVSREKKERFSLILESASTNQTSMYLCASSYRNRGSEQFFGPGTRLTVL.

J is TRBJ1-1 and V is TRBV5-1, with unresolved D. Trimming left V 0 bases short and J 6 bases short, with 12 bases between. The CDR3 runs 14 residues. Germline V gene sequence: CDR1 SGHRS, CDR2 YFSETQ. Written as DNA, the CDR3 is TGCGCCAGCAGCTTGGAAGTAGGGTGGGCTGAAGCTTTCTTT. Translating gives CASSLEVGWAEAFF.

In its sample, this clonotype was seen once. The chain carries TRBV19 and TRBJ1-1; the D is unclear. The germline V gene encodes CDR1 LNHDA and CDR2 SQIVND (reference sequence). V lost 0 bases to trimming and J lost 4 bases, with 9 bases between them. The CDR3 has 14 residues. The CDR3 DNA reads as TGTGCCAGTAGTATAGATCCTACCGTCACTGAAGCTTTCTTT. This encodes CASSIDPTVTEAFF. Looking up the rest from reference TRBV19 and TRBJ1-1 gives the full variable domain: DGGITQSPKYLFRKEGQNVTLSCEQNLNHDAMYWYRQDPGQGLRLIYYSQIVNDFQKGDIAEGYSVSREKKESFPLTVTSAQKNPTAFYLCASSIDPTVTEAFFGQGTRLTVV.

The CDR3 nucleotides read TGTGCCAGCAGCATATCCCGACCCTCCGAGGGTTACGAGCAGTACTTC. Its translation is CASSISRPSEGYEQYF. V usage is TRBV7-6 and J usage is TRBJ2-7; D is perhaps TRBD2 (5 bases). Trimming cost V 5 bases and J 4 bases, with 21 bases left between them. This CDR3 contains 16 residues. Germline CDR1 reads SGHVS; CDR2 reads FNYEAQ.

The chain joins TRBV5-6 to TRBJ1-5, with D maybe TRBD1 (6 bases). Germline CDR1 and CDR2: SGHDT and YYEEEE. With 0 bases removed from V and 3 bases from J, the gap between germline ends came to 10 bases. This CDR3 is built from 15 residues. The DNA of the CDR3 is TGTGCCAGCAGCTTGGTAGGGGGGATCAATCAGCCCCAGCATTTT. Encoded protein: CASSLVGGINQPQHF. Filled out from reference TRBV5-6 and TRBJ1-5, the complete variable domain reads DAGVTQSPTHLIKTRGQQVTLRCSPKSGHDTVSWYQQALGQGPQFIFQYYEEEERQRGNFPDRFSGHQFPNYSSELNVNALLLGDSALYLCASSLVGGINQPQHFGDGTRLSIL.

This clonotype was found a few times. This chain links TRBV27 with TRBJ1-2; the match to TRBD1 covers 7 bases. Germline CDR1 is MNHEY and CDR2 is SMNVEV (reference sequence). The V segment lost 0 bases and the J segment 4 bases; nucleotides outside the gene matches: 2. The CDR3 runs to 14 residues. The CDR3 reads CASSLSRDSYGYTF. The CDR3 nucleotides read TGTGCCAGCAGTTTATCGCGGGACAGCTATGGCTACACCTTC.

In this sample, this clonotype turned up a few times. The chain uses TRBV5-1 and TRBJ2-7; 8 bases line up with TRBD1. Unmatched junction bases numbered 3, after V lost 4 bases and J lost 0 bases. Germline CDR1 is SGHRS and CDR2 is YFSETQ. The CDR3 length is 14 residues. This chain's CDR3 is CASSQTGVSYEQYF. The CDR3, as DNA: TGCGCCAGCAGCCAGACAGGGGTCTCCTACGAGCAGTACTTC. Full variable domain (missing parts from reference TRBV5-1 and TRBJ2-7): KAGVTQTPRYLIKTRGQQVTLSCSPISGHRSVSWYQQTPGQGLQFLFEYFSETQRNKGNFPGRFSGRQFSNSRSEMNVSTLELGDSALYLCASSQTGVSYEQYFGPGTRLTVT.

J is TRBJ2-2 and V is TRBV10-3; 11 bases map to TRBD2. CDR1 is ENHRY and CDR2 is SYGVKD in the germline V gene. V trimming: 10 bases; J trimming: 0 bases; junction bases outside the gene matches: 10. CDR3 length equals 17 residues. The CDR3 protein is CATTRLAGGTNTGELFF. The CDR3 DNA sequence: TGTGCCACTACTCGGCTAGCGGGGGGCACGAACACCGGGGAGCTGTTTTTT.

This clonotype was seen repeatedly, ten times or more. The chain couples TRBV11-2 to TRBJ2-7, with 9 bases that match TRBD1. Per the germline V gene, CDR1 is SGHAT and CDR2 is FQNNGV. Trimming took 5 bases from V and 1 from J; bases not matched to a gene: 9. This CDR3 is built from 16 residues. CDR3 DNA sequence: TGTGCCAGCAGCCCCCTACAGGGGGCCTTTTCCTACGAGCAGTACTTC. Translated, it gives CASSPLQGAFSYEQYF.

The J gene is TRBJ1-1, the V gene TRBV5-1, with D possibly matching TRBD1 (6 bases). The CDR3 has 15 amino acids. The V end lost 0 bases, the J end lost 4 bases, and 13 bases lay between the germline ends. Germline CDR1 SGHRS, CDR2 YFSETQ. This CDR3 reads CASSLAITGTTEAFF. The CDR3, as DNA: TGCGCCAGCAGCTTGGCTATAACAGGGACCACTGAAGCTTTCTTT.

This clonotype showed up just a few times. The chain uses TRBV12-3 or TRBV12-4 and TRBJ1-4; D is perhaps TRBD1 (5 bases). With 6 bases removed from V and 2 bases from J, the gap between germline ends came to 10 bases. The CDR3 covers 14 residues. CDR3 amino acids: CASREGRTNEKLFF. CDR3 DNA sequence: TGTGCCAGCAGAGAGGGACGGACTAATGAAAAACTGTTTTTT.

This clonotype was recorded many times. This chain uses TRBV7-2 with TRBJ2-4, with TRBD2 matching 10 bases. Germline CDR1 reads SGHTA; CDR2 reads FQGNSA. The CDR3 totals 18 residues. After removal of 1 base from V and 6 bases from J, the junction contained 12 bases not matched to a gene. DNA for the CDR3: TGTGCCAGCAGCTTAGAGGGGGCTAGCGGGGGACAGAGAAACATTCAGTACTTC. This encodes CASSLEGASGGQRNIQYF.

J is TRBJ2-7 and V is TRBV28, with TRBD1 matching over 7 bases. The CDR3 is made up of 13 amino acids. Germline loops: CDR1 MDHEN, CDR2 SYDVKM. After removal of 8 bases from V and 3 bases from J, the junction contained 7 bases not matched to a gene. The CDR3 DNA sequence: TGTGCCAGCTGCCGACAGGGTCTCTACGAGCAGTACTTC. Amino acids: CASCRQGLYEQYF.

The rearrangement links TRBV11-3 to TRBJ2-1; TRBD2 agrees at 8 bases. CDR1 and CDR2 (germline): SGHNT, YENEEA. The CDR3 is 17 amino acids. V was pared by 5 bases and J by 1 base, with 10 bases of the junction left unmatched. The CDR3 here is CASSQGRGGASYNEQFF. The DNA for the CDR3 is TGTGCCAGCAGCCAGGGACGGGGGGGGGCTTCCTACAATGAGCAGTTCTTC.

V usage is TRBV2 and J usage is TRBJ2-3, with TRBD2 as a possible D gene (5 bases). CDR1 and CDR2 from the germline V gene are SNHLY and FYNNEI. The CDR3 sequence is 12 residues long. V shed 6 bases and J shed 5 bases, with 9 bases lying between them. CDR3 region: CASRIRGDTQYF. In DNA form, the CDR3 reads TGTGCCAGCAGAATTCGGGGAGATACGCAGTATTTT. Looking up the rest from reference TRBV2 and TRBJ2-3 gives the full variable domain: EPEVTQTPSHQVTQMGQEVILRCVPISNHLYFYWYRQILGQKVEFLVSFYNNEISEKSEIFDDQFSVERPDGSNFTLKIRSTKLEDSAMYFCASRIRGDTQYFGPGTRLTVL.

This clonotype has more than one count but fewer than ten. V gene TRBV4-3 combines with J gene TRBJ2-1; D unresolved. In germline, CDR1 is LGHNA, CDR2 YSLEER. This CDR3 has 14 residues. V was pared by 1 base and J by 2 bases, with 6 bases between. In nucleotides, the CDR3 is TGCGCCAGCAGCCAAGGGGAAGCCTACAATGAGCAGTTCTTC. It encodes CASSQGEAYNEQFF.

This clonotype was recorded only once. The chain couples TRBV7-6 to TRBJ1-2; D may be TRBD1 (5 bases). Germline values: CDR1 SGHVS, CDR2 FNYEAQ. V was pared by 5 bases and J by 0 bases, with 13 bases between. The CDR3 loop spans 15 amino acids. CDR3 in DNA: TGTGCCAGCAGCCGCGGGGCACCGTCTAACTATGGCTACACCTTC. As protein: CASSRGAPSNYGYTF.

V is TRBV19 and J is TRBJ1-6, with D maybe TRBD1 (5 bases). CDR3 length equals 13 residues. Per germline, CDR1 LNHDA and CDR2 SQIVND (reference sequence). V lost 11 bases and J lost 8, with 16 bases in between. The CDR3 spells CACAGADHSPLHF. The CDR3 region has the DNA TGTGCCTGTGCCGGGGCTGATCATTCACCCCTCCACTTT.

In its sample, this clonotype was seen many times. The chain combines TRBV28 with TRBJ1-6; D not resolved. From germline, CDR1 is MDHEN and CDR2 SYDVKM. V gave up 4 bases and J gave up 7 bases, with 14 bases separating them. This CDR3 spans 15 amino acids. Here the CDR3 reads CASSSPGVENSPLHF. In DNA form, the CDR3 reads TGTGCCAGCAGTTCCCCCGGGGTGGAGAATTCACCCCTCCACTTT.

The chain combines TRBV5-1 with TRBJ2-1; D possibly uses TRBD1 or TRBD2 (5 bases each). V lost 6 bases, J lost 4 bases, and 14 bases lay in between. Germline V CDR1 and CDR2: SGHRS, YFSETQ. CDR3 length: 14 amino acids. CDR3 amino acids: CASTIGGGYNEQFF. In DNA, the CDR3 is TGCGCCAGCACCATCGGTGGGGGTTACAATGAGCAGTTCTTC.

In its sample, this clonotype was seen many times. V and J are TRBV28 and TRBJ1-6, with D possibly being TRBD1 (5 bases). The CDR3 has 15 residues. Germline V gene sequence: CDR1 MDHEN, CDR2 SYDVKM. Trimming pared 6 bases from V and 6 bases from J, leaving 15 bases between. The chain's CDR3 is CASRTGTTTNSPLHF. CDR3 in DNA: TGTGCCAGCAGAACCGGGACGACTACTAATTCACCCCTCCACTTT.

This clonotype was seen a few times. The chain carries TRBV19 and TRBJ1-5; no firm D call. Trimming left V 3 bases short and J 6 bases short, with 9 bases between. Germline-derived CDR1 and CDR2 are LNHDA and SQIVND (reference sequence). CDR3 length: 13 amino acids. CDR3 sequence reads: CASSIRVAQPQHF. Written as DNA, the CDR3 is TGTGCCAGTAGTATTCGAGTGGCTCAGCCCCAGCATTTT.

The chain employs TRBV11-2 and TRBJ1-2, with 9 bases aligning to TRBD1. The V gene's germline CDR1 is SGHAT and CDR2 FQNNGV. Losses at the gene ends were 1 base for V and 8 bases for J; bases not matched to a gene: 5. The CDR3 covers 14 residues. The CDR3 sequence is CASSLGRTGVGYTF. The CDR3 DNA is TGTGCCAGCAGCTTAGGCCGGACAGGGGTGGGCTACACCTTC.

There are many counts of this clonotype. This chain connects TRBV7-2 to TRBJ1-1; D gene ambiguous. Trimming removed 1 base from V and 7 bases from J, with 13 bases in between. CDR3 length: 14 residues. Germline V gives CDR1 SGHTA, CDR2 FQGNSA. This chain's CDR3 is CASSLGVGYGEAFF. The CDR3, as DNA: TGTGCCAGCAGCTTAGGTGTGGGGTACGGTGAAGCTTTCTTT. Using reference TRBV7-2 and TRBJ1-1 for the parts outside the CDR3, the full variable domain is GAGVSQSPSNKVTEKGKDVELRCDPISGHTALYWYRQSLGQGLEFLIYFQGNSAPDKSGLPSDRFSAERTGGSVSTLTIQRTQQEDSAVYLCASSLGVGYGEAFFGQGTRLTVV.

This clonotype was counted only a few times. V and J are TRBV28 and TRBJ1-2; 7 bases fit TRBD1. In germline, CDR1 is MDHEN, CDR2 SYDVKM. This CDR3 region has 14 residues. The V gene end was trimmed by 4 bases and the J gene end by 5 bases; junction bases not matched to a gene: 7. In nucleotides, the CDR3 is TGTGCCAGCAGTTCCGGACAGGAATCATATGGCTACACCTTC. Translation: CASSSGQESYGYTF.

This clonotype has a single count. V and J are TRBV24-1 and TRBJ2-3; 16 bases align to TRBD2. The CDR3 is 18 residues long. V dropped 4 bases and J dropped 2; count of bases not matched to a gene: 5. CDR1 KGHDR and CDR2 SFDVKD come from the germline V gene. The CDR3: CATSDGGTSGRATDTQYF. DNA of the CDR3: TGTGCCACCAGTGACGGGGGGACTAGCGGGAGGGCCACAGATACGCAGTATTTT.

This clonotype appeared many times. This chain joins TRBV7-2 and TRBJ1-5; D is uncertain. Between the trimmed V and J ends, which lost 4 bases and 7 bases, there was a span of 11 bases. Germline values: CDR1 SGHTA, CDR2 FQGNSA. The CDR3 spans 13 residues. CDR3 DNA sequence: TGTGCCAGCAGCTCCAACAGAGGGCAGCCCCAGCATTTT. This sequence encodes CASSSNRGQPQHF.

This clonotype was picked up many times. The junction departs from the called germline gene at one end, perhaps through a read error. The J gene is TRBJ1-2, the V gene TRBV27; 10 nucleotides line up with TRBD1. This CDR3 spans 15 amino acids. Per germline, CDR1 MNHEY and CDR2 SMNVEV (reference sequence). The CDR3 sequence is CASSLSDRGRGGYTF. In nucleotides, the CDR3 is TGTGCCAGCAGTCTATCCGACAGGGGGCGCGGGGGCTACACCTTC.